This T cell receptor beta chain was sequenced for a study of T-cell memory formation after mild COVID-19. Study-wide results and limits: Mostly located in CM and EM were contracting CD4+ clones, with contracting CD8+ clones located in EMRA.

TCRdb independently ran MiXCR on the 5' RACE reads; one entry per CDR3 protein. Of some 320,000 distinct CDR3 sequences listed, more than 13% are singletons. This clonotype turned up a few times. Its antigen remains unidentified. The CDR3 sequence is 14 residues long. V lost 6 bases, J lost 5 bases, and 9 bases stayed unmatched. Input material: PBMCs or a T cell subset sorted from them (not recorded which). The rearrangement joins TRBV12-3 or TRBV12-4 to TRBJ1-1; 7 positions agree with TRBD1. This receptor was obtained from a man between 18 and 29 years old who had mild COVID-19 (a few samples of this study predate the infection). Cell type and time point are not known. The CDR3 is CASSPTGEGTEAFF. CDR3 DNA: TGTGCCAGCAGCCCCACAGGGGAGGGGACTGAAGCTTTCTTT.